This TCR beta chain was found in a study of blood T cells in healthy people across ages. For the study at large: Template switching captured about one barcoded beta molecule per two T cells.

Primers used in a second PCR of roughly 6 to 12 cycles were a sample-barcoded 5' primer and a J-beta primer mix. A single record per CDR3 protein comes from TCRdb applying MiXCR to the 5' RACE reads. This sample carries some 1.4 million distinct CDR3 sequences, approximately 38% of them seen once, and the ten largest clones take roughly 7.7%. Total RNA, at least 5 micrograms per sample, was extracted from PBMCs. This clonotype was seen more than once but under ten times. Its specificity is unknown. Findings and caveats of the study: Among long-lived donors, naive CD4+ cells were more numerous and diversity higher than in aged donors.

From germline, CDR1 is DFQATT and CDR2 SNEGSKA (reference sequence). This CDR3 region has 12 residues. V lost 6 bases and J lost 7; bases outside the gene matches: 6. The material sequenced was blood. The rearrangement links TRBV20-1 to TRBJ1-2; 9 bases are a match to TRBD1. The receptor was derived from a woman aged 18-29 years in good health. The DNA of the CDR3 is TGCAGTGCGGAACAGGGGGCGCGTGGCTACACCTTC. Residues: CSAEQGARGYTF.